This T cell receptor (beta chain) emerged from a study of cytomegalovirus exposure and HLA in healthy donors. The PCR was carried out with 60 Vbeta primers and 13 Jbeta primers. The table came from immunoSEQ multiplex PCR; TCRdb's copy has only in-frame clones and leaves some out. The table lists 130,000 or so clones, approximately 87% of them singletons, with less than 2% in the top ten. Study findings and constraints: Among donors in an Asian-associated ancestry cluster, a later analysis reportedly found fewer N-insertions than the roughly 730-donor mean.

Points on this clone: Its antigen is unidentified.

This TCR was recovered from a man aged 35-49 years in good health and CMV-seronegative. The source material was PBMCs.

CDR3 amino acids: CASSLGQEAGYTF. In nucleotides, the CDR3 is TGCGCCAGCAGCTTAGGACAGGAAGCTGGCTACACCTTC. This chain connects TRBV5-1 to TRBJ1-2; 7 bases agree with TRBD1. Germline V gene sequence: CDR1 SGHRS, CDR2 YFSETQ. V shed 2 bases and J 7 bases; nucleotides not matched to a gene: 5. This CDR3 is built from 13 residues.